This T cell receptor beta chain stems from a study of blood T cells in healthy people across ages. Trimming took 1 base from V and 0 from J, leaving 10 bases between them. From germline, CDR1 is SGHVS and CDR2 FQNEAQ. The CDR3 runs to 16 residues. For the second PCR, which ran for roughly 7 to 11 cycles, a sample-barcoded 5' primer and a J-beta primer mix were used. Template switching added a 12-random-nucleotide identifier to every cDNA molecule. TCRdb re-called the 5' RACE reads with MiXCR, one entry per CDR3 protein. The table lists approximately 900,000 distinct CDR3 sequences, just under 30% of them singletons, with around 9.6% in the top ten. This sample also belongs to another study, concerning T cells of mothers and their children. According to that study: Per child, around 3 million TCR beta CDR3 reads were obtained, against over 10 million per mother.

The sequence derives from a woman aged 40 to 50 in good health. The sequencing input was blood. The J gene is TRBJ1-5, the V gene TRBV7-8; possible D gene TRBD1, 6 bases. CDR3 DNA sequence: TGTGCCAGCAGCTTAGGGACAGTTTTTAGCAATCAGCCCCAGCATTTT. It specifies CASSLGTVFSNQPQHF. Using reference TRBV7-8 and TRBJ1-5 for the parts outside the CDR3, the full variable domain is GAGVSQSPRYKVAKRGQDVALRCDPISGHVSLFWYQQALGQGPEFLTYFQNEAQLDKSGLPSDRFFAERPEGSVSTLKIQRTQQEDSAVYLCASSLGTVFSNQPQHFGDGTRLSIL.